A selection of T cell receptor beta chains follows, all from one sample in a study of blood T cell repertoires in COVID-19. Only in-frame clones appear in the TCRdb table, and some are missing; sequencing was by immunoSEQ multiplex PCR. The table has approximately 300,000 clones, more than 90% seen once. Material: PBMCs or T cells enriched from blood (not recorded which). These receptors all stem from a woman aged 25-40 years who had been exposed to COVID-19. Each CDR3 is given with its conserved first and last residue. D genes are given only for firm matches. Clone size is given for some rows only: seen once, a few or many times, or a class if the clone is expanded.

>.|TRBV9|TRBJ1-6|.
CASSVEGQGNSPLHF
TGTGCCAGCAGCGTAGAAGGTCAGGGAAATTCACCCCTCCACTTT
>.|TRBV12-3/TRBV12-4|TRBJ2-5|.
CASTGRGKETQYF
TGTGCCAGCACCGGGCGGGGCAAAGAGACCCAGTACTTC
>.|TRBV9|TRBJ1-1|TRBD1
CASSGGTGARQGAFF
TGTGCCAGCAGCGGTGGGACAGGGGCTCGCCAGGGAGCTTTCTTT
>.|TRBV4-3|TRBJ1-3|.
CASSLYLQGRLLSGNTIYF
TGCGCCAGCAGTCTTTACTTACAGGGAAGGTTACTTTCTGGAAACACCATATATTTT
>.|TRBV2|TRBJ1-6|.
CASKSSGFVNSPLHF
TGTGCCAGCAAGTCGTCGGGTTTCGTCAATTCACCCCTCCACTTT
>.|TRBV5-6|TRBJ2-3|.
CASGTPYGVTDTQYF
TGTGCCAGCGGAACCCCTTACGGGGTCACAGATACGCAGTATTTT
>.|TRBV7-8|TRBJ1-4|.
CASKFSSNEKLFF
TGTGCCAGTAAATTCTCGTCTAATGAAAAACTGTTTTTT
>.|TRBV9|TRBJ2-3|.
CASSGAAISTDTQYF
TGTGCCAGCAGCGGAGCGGCTATTAGCACAGATACGCAGTATTTT
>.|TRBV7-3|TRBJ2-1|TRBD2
CASSLTGPAGDIYNEQFF
TGTGCCAGCAGCTTAACAGGTCCAGCGGGGGACATCTACAATGAGCAGTTCTTC
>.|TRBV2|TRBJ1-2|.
CASSAGTTGGYTF
TGTGCCAGCAGTGCCGGGACAACGGGGGGCTACACCTTC
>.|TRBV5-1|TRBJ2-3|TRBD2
CASSPKLAGAPSTDTQYF
TGCGCCAGCAGCCCAAAACTAGCGGGTGCCCCTAGCACAGATACGCAGTATTTT
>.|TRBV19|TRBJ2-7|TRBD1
CASSRQGHEQYF
TGTGCCAGTAGTAGACAGGGACACGAGCAGTACTTC
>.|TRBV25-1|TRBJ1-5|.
CASSTGNFGQPQHF
TGTGCCAGCAGTACGGGGAATTTCGGTCAGCCCCAGCATTTT
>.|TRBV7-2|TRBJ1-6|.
CASSPYRTVSQSLHF
TGTGCCAGCAGCCCCTACCGGACAGTCAGTCAGTCCCTCCACTTT
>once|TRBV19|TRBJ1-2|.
CASSVRNYGYTF
TGTGCCAGTAGTGTTCGGAACTATGGCTACACCTTC
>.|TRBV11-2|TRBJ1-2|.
CASSLDRFYGYTF
TGTGCCAGCAGCCTCGACAGGTTCTATGGCTACACCTTC
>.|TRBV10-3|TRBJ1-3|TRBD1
CAISESRGQVRFSGNTIYF
TGTGCCATCAGTGAGTCGAGGGGACAGGTTCGATTCTCTGGAAACACCATATATTTT
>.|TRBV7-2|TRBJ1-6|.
CASSFGQRSPLHF
TGTGCCAGCAGCTTTGGACAGAGATCACCCCTCCACTTT
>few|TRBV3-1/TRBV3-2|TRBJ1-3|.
CASSPLPNWSSGNTIYF
TGTGCCAGCAGCCCGCTCCCGAACTGGAGCTCTGGAAACACCATATATTTT
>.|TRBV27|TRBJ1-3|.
CASSPRSRHPSGNTIYF
TGTGCCAGCAGTCCGCGTTCGAGACATCCCTCTGGAAACACCATATATTTT
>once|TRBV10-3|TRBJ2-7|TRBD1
CATSTTGGAFYEQYF
TGTGCCACCTCGACGACAGGGGGTGCCTTCTACGAGCAGTACTTC
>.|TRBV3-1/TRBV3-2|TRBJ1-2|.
CASSHLRGGGYTF
TGTGCCAGCAGCCATCTCAGGGGTGGGGGCTACACCTTC
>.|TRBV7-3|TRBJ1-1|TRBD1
CASSLQGAGTEAFF
TGTGCCAGCAGCTTACAGGGGGCAGGAACTGAAGCTTTCTTT
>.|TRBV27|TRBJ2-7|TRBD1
CASSTRQGSDHEQYF
TGTGCCAGCAGTACCCGACAGGGTTCGGACCACGAGCAGTACTTC
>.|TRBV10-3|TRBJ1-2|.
CAISLTFGGEGYTF
TGTGCCATCAGCCTGACCTTTGGGGGGGAAGGCTACACCTTC
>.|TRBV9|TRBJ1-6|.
CASSVLQGNSPLHF
TGTGCCAGCAGCGTACTTCAGGGAAATTCACCCCTCCACTTT
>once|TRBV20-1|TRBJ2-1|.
CSASRAGFGEQFF
TGCAGTGCTAGTCGGGCGGGGTTCGGTGAGCAGTTCTTC
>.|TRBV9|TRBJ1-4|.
CASSVDGRVDSNEKLFF
TGTGCCAGCAGCGTAGATGGCAGGGTCGATTCTAATGAAAAACTGTTTTTT
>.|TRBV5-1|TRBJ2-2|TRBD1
CASRSTGSTGELFF
TGCGCCAGCAGGTCGACAGGGTCCACCGGGGAGCTGTTTTTT
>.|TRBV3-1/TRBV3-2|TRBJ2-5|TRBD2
CASSPSTSRGGTQYF
TGTGCCAGCAGCCCTTCGACTAGCCGTGGTGGGACCCAGTACTTC
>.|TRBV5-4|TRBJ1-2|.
CASSTQGGNGYIF
TGTGCCAGCAGCACGCAAGGGGGTAATGGCTACATCTTC
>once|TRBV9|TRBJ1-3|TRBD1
CASSVEDRVYNTIYF
TGTGCCAGCAGCGTAGAGGACAGGGTTTACAACACCATATATTTT
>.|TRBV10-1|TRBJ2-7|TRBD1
CASKSDRGRYEQYF
TGCGCCAGCAAATCGGACAGGGGGCGTTACGAGCAGTACTTC
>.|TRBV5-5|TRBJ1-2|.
CASSLAEANYGYTF
TGTGCCAGCAGCTTGGCAGAGGCTAACTATGGCTACACCTTC
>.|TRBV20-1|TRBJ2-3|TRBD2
CSASLASGSTDTQYF
TGCAGTGCTAGTCTCGCTAGCGGTAGCACAGATACGCAGTATTTT
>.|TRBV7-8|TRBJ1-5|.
CASSLRVRGGNQPQHF
TGTGCCAGCAGCTTGAGGGTAAGAGGAGGCAATCAGCCCCAGCATTTT
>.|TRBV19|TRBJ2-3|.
CASSILFNTDTQYF
TGTGCCAGTAGTATCCTGTTTAACACAGATACGCAGTATTTT
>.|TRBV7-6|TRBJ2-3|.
CASSREGGRGTDTQYF
TGTGCCAGCAGCCGAGAAGGGGGACGCGGCACAGATACGCAGTATTTT
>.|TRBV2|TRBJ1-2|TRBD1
CASSADRVGYTF
TGTGCCAGCAGTGCGGACAGGGTTGGCTACACCTTC
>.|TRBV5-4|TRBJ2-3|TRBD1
CASSWGQKPSTDTQYF
TGTGCCAGCAGCTGGGGACAGAAACCTAGCACAGATACGCAGTATTTT
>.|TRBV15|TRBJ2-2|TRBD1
CATSSTGAPNTGELFF
TGTGCCACCAGCAGCACAGGGGCCCCAAACACCGGGGAGCTGTTTTTT
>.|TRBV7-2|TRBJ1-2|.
CASSTPAGGYTF
TGTGCCAGCAGCACCCCGGCCGGGGGCTACACCTTC